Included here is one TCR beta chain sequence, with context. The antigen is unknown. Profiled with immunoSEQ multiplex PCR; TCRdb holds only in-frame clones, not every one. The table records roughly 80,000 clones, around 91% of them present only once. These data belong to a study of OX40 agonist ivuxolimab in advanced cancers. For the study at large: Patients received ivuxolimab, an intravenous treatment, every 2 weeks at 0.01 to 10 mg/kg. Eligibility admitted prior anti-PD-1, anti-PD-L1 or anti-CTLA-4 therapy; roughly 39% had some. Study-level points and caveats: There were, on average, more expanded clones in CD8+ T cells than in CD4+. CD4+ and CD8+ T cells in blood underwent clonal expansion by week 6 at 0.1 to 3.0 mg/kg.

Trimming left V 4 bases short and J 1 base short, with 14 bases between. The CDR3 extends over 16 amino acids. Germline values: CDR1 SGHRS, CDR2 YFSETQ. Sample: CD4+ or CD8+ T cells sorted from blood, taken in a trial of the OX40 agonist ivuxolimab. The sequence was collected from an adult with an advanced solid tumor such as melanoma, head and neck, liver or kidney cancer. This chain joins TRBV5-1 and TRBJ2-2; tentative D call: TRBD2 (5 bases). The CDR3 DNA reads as TGCGCCAGCAGCCCCCGGGCTAGCTGGAACACCGGGGAGCTGTTTTTT. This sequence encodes CASSPRASWNTGELFF.